This T cell receptor (beta chain) is from a study of T cells in Graves' hyperthyroidism and ophthalmopathy. The CDR3 is 10 amino acids. Amplification targeted TCR beta CDR3 regions from RNA transcripts. The TCR CDR3 was amplified in a first-round RT-PCR using the HTBI primer set. MiXCR, run by TCRdb on the multiplex PCR reads, gives a single entry per CDR3 protein. The sample consists of hundreds of thousands of distinct CDR3 sequences, 46% of them appearing once. Regarding this clonotype: An end of the junction does not agree with germline; a read error may underlie this.

This clonotype originated in a woman between 18 and 29 years old with Graves' hyperthyroidism. This chain connects TRBV12-3 or TRBV12-4 to TRBJ1-2; 7 bases agree with TRBD1. The sample comprised peripheral blood or thyroid tissue (not recorded which). The CDR3 sequence is CASSLGTVRF. In DNA, the CDR3 is TGTGCCAGCAGTTTGGGGACAGTCCGCTTC.